The T cell receptor (beta chain) under discussion was sequenced for a study of cytomegalovirus exposure and HLA in healthy donors. Looked up from germline, CDR1 is MDHEN and CDR2 is SYDVKM. The V gene end was trimmed by 5 bases and the J gene end by 5 bases; junction bases not matched to a gene: 11. This CDR3 has 15 residues. PCR involved 60 Vbeta and 13 Jbeta primers. Original data processing: The count from a later analysis was 79 million or so unique TCR beta chains, some 12 million of them shared. Repertoires were generated with immunoSEQ multiplex PCR, while TCRdb's copy carries only in-frame clones and drops some. D and trimming were read from the DNA, whereas the V and J calls and clone size are those reported in that table. The repertoire includes approximately 140,000 clones, over 60% of them detected once, and around 6% sits in the top ten.

The chain combines TRBV28 with TRBJ2-7; 8 bases map to TRBD1. This sequence originates from a woman aged 60-75 years in good health and CMV-seronegative. The material sequenced was PBMCs. CDR3 sequence reads: CASSATTGASHEQYF. CDR3 in DNA: TGTGCCAGCAGTGCCACGACAGGGGCGAGCCACGAGCAGTACTTC. The whole variable domain, remainder taken from reference TRBV28 and TRBJ2-7, is DVKVTQSSRYLVKRTGEKVFLECVQDMDHENMFWYRQDPGLGLRLIYFSYDVKMKEKGDIPEGYSVSREKKERFSLILESASTNQTSMYLCASSATTGASHEQYFGPGTRLTVT.